This T cell receptor (beta chain) derives from a study of OX40 agonist ivuxolimab in advanced cancers. Study overall: Ivuxolimab, an antibody that agonizes OX40 (CD134), was administered to the patients.

Patients were ruled out by autoimmune disease history or systemic immunosuppression. The table came from immunoSEQ multiplex PCR; TCRdb's copy has only in-frame clones and leaves some out. The data contain around 30,000 clones, around nine tenths of them singletons. The sequence derives from an adult with an advanced solid tumor such as melanoma, head and neck, liver or kidney cancer. Specimen: CD4+ or CD8+ T cells sorted from blood, collected in a trial of the OX40 agonist ivuxolimab.

The CDR3 here is CASSGARRRKTYGYTF. The CDR3 DNA reads TGCGCCAGCAGTGGGGCAAGAAGGCGAAAGACCTATGGCTACACCTTC. The chain has TRBV10-1 and TRBJ1-2; D gene ambiguous. The CDR3 has 16 residues. Trimming pared 4 bases from V and 4 bases from J, leaving 19 bases between. CDR1 is WNHNN and CDR2 is SYGVQD in the germline V gene (reference sequence).